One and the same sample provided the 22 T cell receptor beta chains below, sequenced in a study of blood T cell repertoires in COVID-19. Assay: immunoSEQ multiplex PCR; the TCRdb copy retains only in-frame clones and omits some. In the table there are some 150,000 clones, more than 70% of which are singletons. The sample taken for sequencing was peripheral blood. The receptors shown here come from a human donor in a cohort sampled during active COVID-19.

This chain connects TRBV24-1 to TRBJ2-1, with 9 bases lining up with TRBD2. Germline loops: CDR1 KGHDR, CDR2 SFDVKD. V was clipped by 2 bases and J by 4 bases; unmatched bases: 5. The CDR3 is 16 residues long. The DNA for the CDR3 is TGTGCCACCAGTGATTCGGCTAGCGGGAAGTACAATGAGCAGTTCTTC. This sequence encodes CATSDSASGKYNEQFF.

In DNA, the CDR3 is TGTGCCAGCAGTTTATGGGGGACAGGGGGGTTCGTCACTGAAGCTTTCTTT. Protein sequence: CASSLWGTGGFVTEAFF. This chain connects TRBV28 to TRBJ1-1; 11 bases are shared with TRBD1. Trimming at V came to 0 bases and at J to 4 bases, leaving 7 bases not matched to a gene. Germline CDR1 reads MDHEN; CDR2 reads SYDVKM. CDR3 size: 17 residues.

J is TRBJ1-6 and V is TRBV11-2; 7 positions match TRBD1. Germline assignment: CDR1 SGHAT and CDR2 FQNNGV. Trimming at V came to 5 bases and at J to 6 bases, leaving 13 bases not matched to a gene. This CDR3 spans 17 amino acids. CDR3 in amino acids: CASSLSTGTGGNSPLHF. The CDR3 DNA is TGTGCCAGCAGCCTATCGACAGGGACCGGGGGTAATTCACCCCTCCACTTT.

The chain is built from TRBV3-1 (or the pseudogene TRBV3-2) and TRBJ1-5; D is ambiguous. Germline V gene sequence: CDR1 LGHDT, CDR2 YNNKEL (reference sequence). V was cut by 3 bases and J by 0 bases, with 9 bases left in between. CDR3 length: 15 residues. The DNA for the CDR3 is TGTGCCAGCAGCCAGGCGGGGATTAGCAATCAGCCCCAGCATTTT. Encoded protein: CASSQAGISNQPQHF.

The CDR3 is CASSLVDGGGYTF. CDR3 DNA: TGTGCCAGCAGTTTAGTAGACGGGGGTGGCTACACCTTC. The rearrangement uses TRBV28 and TRBJ1-2, with D maybe TRBD1 (5 bases). V lost 2 bases, J lost 7 bases, and 11 bases lay in between. The CDR3 runs to 13 residues. The germline gives CDR1 MDHEN, CDR2 SYDVKM.

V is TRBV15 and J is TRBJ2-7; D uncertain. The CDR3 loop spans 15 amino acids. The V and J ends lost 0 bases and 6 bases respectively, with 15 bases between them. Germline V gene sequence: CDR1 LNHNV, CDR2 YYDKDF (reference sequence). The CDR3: CATSRDVGFGGEQYF. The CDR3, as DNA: TGTGCCACCAGCAGAGATGTGGGCTTCGGTGGCGAGCAGTACTTC.

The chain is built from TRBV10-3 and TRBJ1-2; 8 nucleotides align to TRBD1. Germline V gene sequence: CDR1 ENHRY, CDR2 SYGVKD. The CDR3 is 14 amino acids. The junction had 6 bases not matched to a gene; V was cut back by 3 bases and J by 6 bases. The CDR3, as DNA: TGTGCCATCAGTGAATCGGACAGGGCCAATGGCTACACCTTC. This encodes CAISESDRANGYTF.

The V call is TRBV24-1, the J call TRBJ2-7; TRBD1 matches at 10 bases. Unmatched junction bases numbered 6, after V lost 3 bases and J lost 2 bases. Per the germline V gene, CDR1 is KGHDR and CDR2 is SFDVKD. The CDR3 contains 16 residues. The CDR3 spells CATSDTGTGATYEQYF. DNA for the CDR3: TGTGCCACCAGTGATACCGGGACAGGGGCTACCTACGAGCAGTACTTC.

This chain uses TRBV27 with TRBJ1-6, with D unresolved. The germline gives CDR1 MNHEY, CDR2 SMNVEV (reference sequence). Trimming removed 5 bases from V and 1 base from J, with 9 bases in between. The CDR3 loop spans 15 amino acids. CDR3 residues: CASSPRGSYNSPLHF. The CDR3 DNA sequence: TGTGCCAGCAGTCCCCGGGGTTCCTATAATTCACCCCTCCACTTT.

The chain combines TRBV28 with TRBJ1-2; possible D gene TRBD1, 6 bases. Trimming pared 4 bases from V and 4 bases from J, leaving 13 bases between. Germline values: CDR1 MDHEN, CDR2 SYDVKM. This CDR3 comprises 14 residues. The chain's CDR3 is CASSSTGSPYGYTF. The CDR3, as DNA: TGTGCCAGCAGTTCGACAGGTTCCCCCTATGGCTACACCTTC.

The CDR3 DNA reads TGCAGCGTCATGGGACAGGGGGTTGGGACTGAAGCTTTCTTT. This translates into CSVMGQGVGTEAFF. This chain links TRBV29-1 with TRBJ1-1; 11 bases are shared with TRBD1. Germline assignment: CDR1 SQVTM and CDR2 ANQGSEA. Germline trimming cut 6 bases from V and 5 bases from J; bases unmatched to any gene: 8. The length of the CDR3 is 14 residues.

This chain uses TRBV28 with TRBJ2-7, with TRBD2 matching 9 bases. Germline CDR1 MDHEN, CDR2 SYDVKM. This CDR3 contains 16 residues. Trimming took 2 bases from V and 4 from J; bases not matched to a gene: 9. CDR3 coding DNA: TGTGCCAGCAGTTTAGGGGCTAGCGGGACTGGGTACGAGCAGTACTTC. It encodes CASSLGASGTGYEQYF.

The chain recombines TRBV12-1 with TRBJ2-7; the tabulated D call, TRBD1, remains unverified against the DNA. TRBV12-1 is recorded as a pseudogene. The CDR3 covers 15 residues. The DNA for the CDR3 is TGTGCCAGCAGCGGGGGGACAGGGGGAGGTTACGAGCAGTACTTC. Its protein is CASSGGTGGGYEQYF.

CDR3 sequence reads: CASSGTVNQPQHF. CDR3 coding DNA: TGTGCCAGCAGCGGGACAGTCAATCAGCCCCAGCATTTT. The chain links TRBV27 to TRBJ1-5, with 7 bases fitting TRBD1. V was clipped by 6 bases and J by 3 bases; unmatched bases: 2. The CDR3 consists of 13 residues. CDR1 and CDR2 (germline): MNHEY, SMNVEV (reference sequence).

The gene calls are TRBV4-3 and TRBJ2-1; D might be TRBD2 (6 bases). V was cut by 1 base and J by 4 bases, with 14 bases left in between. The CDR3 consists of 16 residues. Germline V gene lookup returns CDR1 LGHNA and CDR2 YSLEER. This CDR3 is CASSQVVGGNYNEQFF. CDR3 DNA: TGCGCCAGCAGCCAAGTGGTGGGGGGAAATTACAATGAGCAGTTCTTC.

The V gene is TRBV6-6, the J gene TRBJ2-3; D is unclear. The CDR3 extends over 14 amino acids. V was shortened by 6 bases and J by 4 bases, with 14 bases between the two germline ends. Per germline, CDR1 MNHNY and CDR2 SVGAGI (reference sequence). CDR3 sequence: CASSRFPPPDTQYF. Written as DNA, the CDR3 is TGTGCCAGCAGCAGATTCCCTCCCCCAGATACGCAGTATTTT.

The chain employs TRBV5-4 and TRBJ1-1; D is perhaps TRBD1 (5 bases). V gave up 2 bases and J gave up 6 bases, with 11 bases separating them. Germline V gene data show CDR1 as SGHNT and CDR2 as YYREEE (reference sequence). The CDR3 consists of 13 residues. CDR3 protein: CASSFRGYAEAFF. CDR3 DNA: TGTGCCAGCAGCTTCCGGGGGTACGCTGAAGCTTTCTTT.

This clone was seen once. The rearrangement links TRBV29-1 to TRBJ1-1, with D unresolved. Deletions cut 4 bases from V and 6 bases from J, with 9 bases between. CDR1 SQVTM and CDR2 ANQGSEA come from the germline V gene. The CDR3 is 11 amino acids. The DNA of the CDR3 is TGCAGCGTTGCAGCGAGCGCTGAAGCTTTCTTT. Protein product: CSVAASAEAFF.

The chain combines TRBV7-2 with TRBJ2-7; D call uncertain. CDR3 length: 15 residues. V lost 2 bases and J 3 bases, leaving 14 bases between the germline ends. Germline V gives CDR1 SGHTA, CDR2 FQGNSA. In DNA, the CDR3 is TGTGCCAGCAGCTTACGCGGCGGTAGGAACTACGAGCAGTACTTC. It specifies CASSLRGGRNYEQYF.

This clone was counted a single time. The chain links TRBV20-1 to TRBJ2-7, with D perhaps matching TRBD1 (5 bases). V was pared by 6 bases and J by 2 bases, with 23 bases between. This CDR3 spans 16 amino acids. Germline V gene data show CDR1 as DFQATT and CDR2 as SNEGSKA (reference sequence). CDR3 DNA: TGCAGTGCAAGTTCACCTGGGGCAGTAGTAACCTACGAGCAGTACTTC. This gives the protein CSASSPGAVVTYEQYF.

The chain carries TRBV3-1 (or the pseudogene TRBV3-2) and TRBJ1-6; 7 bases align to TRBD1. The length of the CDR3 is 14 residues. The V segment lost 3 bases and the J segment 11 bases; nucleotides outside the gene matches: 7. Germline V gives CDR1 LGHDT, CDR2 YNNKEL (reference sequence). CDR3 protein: CASSQGTVITPLHF. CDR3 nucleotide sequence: TGTGCCAGCAGCCAGGGGACAGTTATCACACCCCTCCACTTT.

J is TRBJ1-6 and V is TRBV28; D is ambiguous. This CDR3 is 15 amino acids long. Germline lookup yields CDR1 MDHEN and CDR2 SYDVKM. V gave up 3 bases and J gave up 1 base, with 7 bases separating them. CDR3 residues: CASSFGGSYNSPLHF. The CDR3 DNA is TGTGCCAGCAGTTTTGGAGGTTCCTATAATTCACCCCTCCACTTT. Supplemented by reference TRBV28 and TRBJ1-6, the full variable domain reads DVKVTQSSRYLVKRTGEKVFLECVQDMDHENMFWYRQDPGLGLRLIYFSYDVKMKEKGDIPEGYSVSREKKERFSLILESASTNQTSMYLCASSFGGSYNSPLHFGNGTRLTVT.